This T cell receptor beta chain was documented in a study of beta chain features in type 1 diabetes. In the study overall: The study examined around 99,000,000 sorted cells across all samples.

Sorting produced populations that all topped 98% purity. The sequenced template was cDNA made from the entire isolated RNA. The protocol was immunoSEQ multiplex PCR, while the TCRdb copy is restricted to in-frame clones and leaves out a portion. Of under 550,000 clones in the sample, roughly 10% are singletons; the top ten hold approximately 0.05%. The V end lost 6 bases, the J end lost 5 bases, and 8 bases lay between the germline ends. Germline V gives CDR1 SQVTM, CDR2 ANQGSEA. This CDR3 has 11 residues. This clonotype was sampled from a woman aged 18 to 35 in good health. V usage is TRBV29-1 and J usage is TRBJ2-1; maybe TRBD2 (6 bases). The material sequenced was naive CD4+ T cells from blood. The CDR3 DNA reads as TGCAGCGTGGGGGGTCACAATGAGCAGTTCTTC. Residues: CSVGGHNEQFF.